These 2 T cell receptor beta chains were sequenced from one sample in a study of blood T cell repertoires in COVID-19. Method: immunoSEQ multiplex PCR; TCRdb's copy keeps in-frame clones and lacks some. The table lists some 400,000 clones, about 90% of them singletons. Sequencing was performed on PBMCs or T cells enriched from blood (not recorded which). These receptor sequences come from a woman in her twenties or thirties who had recovered from COVID-19.

The table lists this clone with a count of one. The rearrangement joins TRBV5-1 to TRBJ1-2, with D perhaps TRBD1 (5 bases). The length of the CDR3 is 14 residues. Germline V gene sequence: CDR1 SGHRS, CDR2 YFSETQ. Trimming left V 0 bases short and J 5 bases short, with 11 bases between. The CDR3 DNA reads TGCGCCAGCAGCTTGGCCAGACAGTCATATGGCTACACCTTC. Its protein product is CASSLARQSYGYTF.

The chain combines TRBV13 with TRBJ1-1, with D possibly being TRBD1 (6 bases). V lost 5 bases and J lost 4, with 23 bases in between. The CDR3 length is 17 residues. The germline V gene encodes CDR1 PRHDT and CDR2 FYEKMQ (reference sequence). CDR3 bases: TGTGCCAGCAGCCCATACCAGGTACAGGGAGAGGGCACTGAAGCTTTCTTT. Its protein is CASSPYQVQGEGTEAFF.